Ten or more counts support the clone carrying this TCR beta chain. These data are taken from a study of T cells in Graves' hyperthyroidism and ophthalmopathy. What was amplified from RNA transcripts were TCR beta CDR3 regions. RT-PCR in the first round (using the HTBI primer set) targeted the TCR CDR3. TCRdb called the multiplex PCR reads again in MiXCR, with one record for every CDR3 protein. Of approximately 610,000 distinct CDR3 sequences listed, roughly 14% were seen once; the top ten hold around 4%. The sequence was obtained from a woman aged 40 to 50 with Graves' ophthalmopathy. Sequences were obtained from blood.

The CDR3: CASSPLLAGGPITGELFF. The CDR3 DNA is TGTGCCAGCAGCCCCCTCCTAGCGGGAGGGCCAATCACCGGGGAGCTGTTTTTT. The chain joins TRBV6-2 or TRBV6-3 to TRBJ2-2, with 12 bases that match TRBD2. The CDR3 runs 18 residues. CDR1 is MNHEY and CDR2 is SVGEGT in the germline V gene. The J segment lost 4 bases and the V segment lost 6 bases, leaving 12 bases of the junction unmatched.